The 22 T cell receptor beta chains below all came from one sample that was sequenced in a study of T cell responses to AZD1222 COVID-19 vaccine. Only in-frame clones appear in the TCRdb table, and some are missing; sequencing was by immunoSEQ multiplex PCR. In the table there are roughly 140,000 clones, 93% of which are singletons. The sample was peripheral blood, taken after recovery from COVID-19. These receptors all come from an adult who had recovered from COVID-19.

The chain recombines TRBV5-1 with TRBJ2-1; perhaps TRBD1 as D (6 bases). Germline loops: CDR1 SGHRS, CDR2 YFSETQ. This CDR3 spans 14 amino acids. Trimming left V 0 bases short and J 6 bases short, with 10 bases between. The CDR3 protein is CASSLGGQTNEQFF. The CDR3 nucleotides are TGCGCCAGCAGCTTGGGGGGACAAACCAATGAGCAGTTCTTC.

This clone was seen a single time. The chain is built from TRBV19 and TRBJ1-1; D call uncertain. Germline values: CDR1 LNHDA, CDR2 SQIVND (reference sequence). V lost 8 bases and J 1 base, leaving 5 bases between the germline ends. This CDR3 has 11 amino acids. The chain's CDR3 is CASYENTEAFF. The CDR3 coding sequence is TGTGCCAGTTACGAGAACACTGAAGCTTTCTTT.

The V gene is TRBV30, the J gene TRBJ2-2, with 7 bases lining up with TRBD2. V was pared by 5 bases and J by 6 bases, with 6 bases of the junction left unmatched. The CDR3 has 13 residues. The V gene's germline CDR1 is GTSNPN and CDR2 SVGIG (reference sequence). The CDR3 DNA follows: TGTGCCTGGTCGGGGGGATCGGCCGGGGAGCTGTTTTTT. This translates into CAWSGGSAGELFF. Supplemented by reference TRBV30 and TRBJ2-2, the full variable domain reads SQTIHQWPATLVQPVGSPLSLECTVEGTSNPNLYWYRQAAGRGLQLLFYSVGIGQISSEVPQNLSASRPQDRQFILSSKKLLLSDSGFYLCAWSGGSAGELFFGEGSRLTVL.

CDR3 sequence reads: CASSLSLLTSGVPYEQYF. The DNA of the CDR3 is TGTGCCAGCAGTCTCAGCCTACTTACTAGCGGGGTCCCCTACGAGCAGTACTTC. The chain links TRBV28 to TRBJ2-7; 10 bases are a match to TRBD2. The CDR3 loop spans 18 amino acids. From germline, CDR1 is MDHEN and CDR2 SYDVKM. The V gene end was trimmed by 5 bases and the J gene end by 2 bases; junction bases not matched to a gene: 15.

A few counts support this clone. The rearrangement uses TRBV10-3 and TRBJ1-2; the D gene is possibly TRBD1 (6 bases). The CDR3 totals 15 residues. From germline, CDR1 is ENHRY and CDR2 SYGVKD. V was pared by 5 bases and J by 4 bases, with 17 bases between. As DNA, the CDR3 is TGTGCCATCAGTATGGCATTCAGGGGTCGCTATGGCTACACCTTC. As protein: CAISMAFRGRYGYTF.

The rearrangement joins TRBV6-5 to TRBJ1-5; D unresolved. The CDR3 is 13 residues long. V was pared by 6 bases and J by 1 base, with 7 bases between. CDR1 is MNHEY, CDR2 SVGAGI, per germline. As DNA, the CDR3 is TGTGCCAGCAGCCTCAGAAGCAATCAGCCCCAGCATTTT. As protein: CASSLRSNQPQHF.

Here the CDR3 DNA reads TGTGCCAGCAGCTCGTCGGTCGGAGGAGCGGATAGCAATCAGCCCCAGCATTTT. It translates to CASSSSVGGADSNQPQHF. The chain combines TRBV7-9 with TRBJ1-5; D gene uncertain. The CDR3 consists of 18 residues. Trimming removed 4 bases at V and 0 bases at J, with 19 bases between. Looked up from germline, CDR1 is SEHNR and CDR2 is FQNEAQ (reference sequence).

This sequence joins TRBV28 and TRBJ2-7, with D tentatively TRBD2 (6 bases). This CDR3 spans 14 amino acids. V lost 2 bases and J lost 2, with 10 bases in between. Per germline, CDR1 MDHEN and CDR2 SYDVKM. CDR3 amino acids: CASSLVLAAYEQYF. In DNA, the CDR3 is TGTGCCAGCAGTTTAGTACTAGCCGCCTACGAGCAGTACTTC.

The rearrangement joins TRBV28 to TRBJ1-5; the D gene is possibly TRBD1 (6 bases). CDR1 and CDR2 from the germline V gene are MDHEN and SYDVKM. The CDR3 covers 14 residues. Deletions cut 7 bases from V and 5 bases from J, with 15 bases between. In DNA form, the CDR3 reads TGTGCCAGCAAACCGCGGGACATCTATCAGCCCCAGCATTTT. This translates into CASKPRDIYQPQHF.

The gene calls are TRBV19 and TRBJ2-5; D possibly matches TRBD1 or TRBD2 (5 bases each). CDR1 and CDR2 from the germline V gene are LNHDA and SQIVND (reference sequence). Trimming cost V 6 bases and J 5 bases, with 13 bases left between them. This CDR3 region has 13 residues. The CDR3 loop reads CASSRGVEETQYF. The DNA of the CDR3 is TGTGCCAGTAGCCGAGGGGTTGAGGAGACCCAGTACTTC.

The rearrangement uses TRBV10-2 and TRBJ2-2, with TRBD1 matching 11 bases. CDR3 length equals 17 residues. Germline V gene lookup returns CDR1 WSHSY and CDR2 SAAADI. Germline trimming cut 10 bases from V and 3 bases from J; bases unmatched to any gene: 13. CDR3 in amino acids: CATTSSGQGADTGELFF. DNA of the CDR3: TGCGCCACCACCTCGTCCGGACAGGGGGCCGACACCGGGGAGCTGTTTTTT.

This clone was seen only once. This chain uses TRBV29-1 with TRBJ2-6; D is perhaps TRBD1 or TRBD2 (6 bases each). The germline V gene has CDR1 SQVTM and CDR2 ANQGSEA. Trimming pared 4 bases from V and 0 bases from J, leaving 13 bases between. This CDR3 is 16 amino acids long. The CDR3: CSVARDTDSGANVLTF. The CDR3, as DNA: TGCAGCGTTGCGCGGGACACGGACTCTGGGGCCAACGTCCTGACTTTC.

The chain links TRBV7-6 to TRBJ2-3; D is ambiguous. The CDR3 covers 15 residues. Germline loops: CDR1 SGHVS, CDR2 FNYEAQ. Trimming took off 0 bases at V and 2 bases at J, with 9 bases between the two ends. For the CDR3, the DNA is TGTGCCAGCAGCTTAGCAGGAACGAACACAGATACGCAGTATTTT. It is translated as CASSLAGTNTDTQYF.

The rearrangement joins TRBV27 to TRBJ1-1; D might be TRBD1 (6 bases). V was clipped by 6 bases and J by 1 base, with 18 bases between them. This CDR3 contains 16 residues. Germline assignment: CDR1 MNHEY and CDR2 SMNVEV (reference sequence). CDR3 loop: CASSPTSGTKNTEAFF. The CDR3 coding sequence is TGTGCCAGCAGCCCGACCTCCGGGACAAAGAACACTGAAGCTTTCTTT.

The rearrangement links TRBV18 to TRBJ1-1; D is unresolved. The CDR3 has 12 residues. Germline V gene lookup returns CDR1 KGHSH and CDR2 LQKENI. Trimming took 6 bases from V and 4 from J, leaving 9 bases between them. The CDR3 loop reads CASSQPLTEAFF. DNA of the CDR3: TGTGCCAGCTCCCAGCCACTCACTGAAGCTTTCTTT. Filled out from reference TRBV18 and TRBJ1-1, the complete variable domain reads NAGVMQNPRHLVRRRGQEARLRCSPMKGHSHVYWYRQLPEEGLKFMVYLQKENIIDESGMPKERFSAEFPKEGPSILRIQQVVRGDSAAYFCASSQPLTEAFFGQGTRLTVV.

CDR3: CASSQSGTGRTYNEQFF. The CDR3 DNA sequence: TGCGCCAGCAGTCAGTCCGGGACAGGGCGGACCTACAATGAGCAGTTCTTC. This chain joins TRBV23-1 and TRBJ2-1; 9 positions agree with TRBD1. TRBV23-1 is an ORF, with its function uncertain. The CDR3 loop spans 17 amino acids. The junction had 8 bases not matched to a gene; V was cut back by 3 bases and J by 2 bases.

This chain connects TRBV15 to TRBJ1-6, with D possibly being TRBD1 (6 bases). The germline V and J ends were trimmed by 5 bases and 7 bases, with 9 bases remaining between them. The CDR3 sequence is 13 residues long. From germline, CDR1 is LNHNV and CDR2 YYDKDF (reference sequence). The DNA for the CDR3 is TGTGCCACCAGCGAGACAGGAAATTCACCCCTCCACTTT. This codes for CATSETGNSPLHF.

The J gene is TRBJ1-2, the V gene TRBV7-9; D possibly corresponds to TRBD1 (6 bases). CDR1 SEHNR and CDR2 FQNEAQ come from the germline V gene (reference sequence). V was shortened by 0 bases and J by 1 base, with 9 bases between the two germline ends. The CDR3 is 15 residues long. The CDR3 nucleotides are TGTGCCAGCAGCTTAGCAGGGACACTTAACTATGGCTACACCTTC. Its translation: CASSLAGTLNYGYTF. Full variable domain (rest looked up from reference TRBV7-9 and TRBJ1-2): DTGVSQNPRHKITKRGQNVTFRCDPISEHNRLYWYRQTLGQGPEFLTYFQNEAQLEKSRLLSDRFSAERPKGSFSTLEIQRTEQGDSAMYLCASSLAGTLNYGYTFGSGTRLTVV.

The chain combines TRBV29-1 with TRBJ2-2, with 8 bases fitting TRBD1. CDR3 size: 15 residues. Germline assignment: CDR1 SQVTM and CDR2 ANQGSEA. Trimming cost V 4 bases and J 5 bases; bases outside gene matches: 9. CDR3 amino acids: CSVVPTGAGTGELFF. CDR3 coding DNA: TGCAGCGTTGTCCCGACAGGGGCCGGGACCGGGGAGCTGTTTTTT.

The chain employs TRBV11-3 and TRBJ1-2, with 7 nucleotides matching TRBD1. Looked up from germline, CDR1 is SGHNT and CDR2 is YENEEA. With V trimmed by 9 bases and J by 5 bases, 6 bases remained unmatched. CDR3 length equals 12 residues. This CDR3 reads CARRDSDYGYTF. The CDR3 coding sequence is TGTGCCAGGCGGGACAGCGATTATGGCTACACCTTC. The whole variable domain, filled in from reference TRBV11-3 and TRBJ1-2, reads EAGVVQSPRYKIIEKKQPVAFWCNPISGHNTLYWYLQNLGQGPELLIRYENEEAVDDSQLPKDRFSAERLKGVDSTLKIQPAELGDSAVYLCARRDSDYGYTFGSGTRLTVV.

This chain uses TRBV18 with TRBJ2-1, with D tentatively TRBD2 (6 bases). Germline V CDR1 and CDR2: KGHSH, LQKENI. This CDR3 comprises 13 residues. Deletions cut 2 bases from V and 8 bases from J, with 10 bases between. The CDR3 here is CASSPTSTDEQFF. The CDR3, as DNA: TGTGCCAGCTCACCAACTAGCACCGATGAGCAGTTCTTC.

The chain recombines TRBV6-5 with TRBJ1-1; 9 nucleotides agree with TRBD1. The CDR3 runs to 15 residues. Germline CDR1 and CDR2: MNHEY and SVGAGI. The J segment lost 4 bases and the V segment lost 5 bases, leaving 8 bases of the junction unmatched. Here the CDR3 DNA reads TGTGCCAGCAGTCGACAGGGGGAAAGGGGCACTGAAGCTTTCTTT. Protein: CASSRQGERGTEAFF.